This T cell receptor beta chain is drawn from a study of shared clonotypes between healthy human individuals. Points from the study as a whole: Researchers found naive subsets generally carried larger estimated richness than memory subsets. It was the non-shared clonotypes that had lower generation probabilities than clonotypes shared by all four donors. Limitation of the genetic and exposure-history diversity represented came from the few donors.

Note on this clone: The antigen is not known.

The germline CDR1 and CDR2 sequences are MGHRA and YSYEKL. Losses at the gene ends were 0 bases for V and 9 bases for J; bases not matched to a gene: 8. This CDR3 is 17 amino acids long. Terminally differentiated effector memory CD45RA+ cells were excluded by CCR7 positive selection of CD45RO-negative cells. Generated by immunoSEQ multiplex PCR, the TCRdb table keeps only in-frame clones and is missing some. The data contain around 1,900,000 clones, about 93% of them singletons. This sequence joins TRBV4-1 and TRBJ2-1; 13 nucleotides match TRBD2. Material for sequencing was naive CD8+ T cells from PBMCs. The sequence derives from a man between 18 and 35 years old in good health. Some clones in this sample may be carry-over from other donors' samples. The DNA of the CDR3 is TGCGCCAGCAGCCAAGATCAGACTAGCGGGAGGTGGGGTGAGCAGTTCTTC. Its translation: CASSQDQTSGRWGEQFF.